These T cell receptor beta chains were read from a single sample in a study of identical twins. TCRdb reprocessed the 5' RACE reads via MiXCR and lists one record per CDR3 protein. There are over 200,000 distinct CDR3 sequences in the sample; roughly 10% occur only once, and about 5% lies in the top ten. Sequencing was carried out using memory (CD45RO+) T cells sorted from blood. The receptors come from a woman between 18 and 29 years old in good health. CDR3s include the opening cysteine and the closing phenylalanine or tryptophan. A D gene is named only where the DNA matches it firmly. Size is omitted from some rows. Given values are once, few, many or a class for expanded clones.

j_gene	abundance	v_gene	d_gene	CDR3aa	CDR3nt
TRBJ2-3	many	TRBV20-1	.	CSARLEYGDTQYF	TGCAGTGCAAGGCTAGAATATGGAGATACGCAGTATTTT
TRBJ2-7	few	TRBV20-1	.	CSAPRDASYEQYF	TGCAGTGCTCCACGGGACGCCTCCTACGAGCAGTACTTC
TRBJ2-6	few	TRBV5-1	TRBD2	CASNLADAPLGANVLTF	TGCGCCAGCAACCTAGCGGACGCTCCCCTCGGGGCCAACGTCCTGACTTTC
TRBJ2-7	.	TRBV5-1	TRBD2	CASSGLAGGGEQYF	TGCGCCAGCAGCGGTTTAGCGGGAGGCGGCGAGCAGTACTTC
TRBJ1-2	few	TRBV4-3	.	CASTKALGGTYGYTF	TGCGCCAGCACCAAGGCCTTAGGTGGGACTTATGGCTACACCTTC
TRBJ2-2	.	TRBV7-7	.	CASSLQGTTGELFF	TGTGCTAGCAGCTTACAGGGTACCACCGGGGAGCTGTTTTTT
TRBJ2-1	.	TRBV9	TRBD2	CASSQLAGGPTYEQFF	TGTGCCAGCAGCCAACTAGCGGGAGGGCCTACGTATGAGCAGTTCTTC
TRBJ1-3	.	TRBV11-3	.	CASSLGGKRDTIYF	TGTGCCAGCAGCTTAGGCGGAAAGAGGGACACCATATATTTT
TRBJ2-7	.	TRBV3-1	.	CASSQESQTYGQYF	TGTGCCAGCAGCCAAGAGTCGCAAACCTACGGGCAGTACTTC
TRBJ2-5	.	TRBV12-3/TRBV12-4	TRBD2	CASSLDMGLAGEETQYF	TGTGCCAGCAGTTTAGATATGGGACTAGCGGGAGAGGAGACCCAGTACTTC
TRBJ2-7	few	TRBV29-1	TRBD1	CSVGWDRGNEQYF	TGCAGCGTTGGGTGGGACAGGGGTAACGAGCAGTACTTC
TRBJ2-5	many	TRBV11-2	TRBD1	CASSSTGKETQYF	TGTGCCAGCAGCTCGACAGGGAAAGAGACCCAGTACTTC
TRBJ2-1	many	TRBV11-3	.	CASSPNFQPVDEQFF	TGTGCCAGCAGCCCAAACTTCCAACCTGTGGATGAGCAGTTCTTC
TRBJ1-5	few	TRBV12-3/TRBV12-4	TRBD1	CASRPKQGSGNQPQHF	TGTGCCAGCAGACCCAAACAGGGGAGCGGCAATCAGCCCCAGCATTTT
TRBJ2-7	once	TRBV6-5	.	CASSYRGTTYEQYF	TGTGCCAGCAGTTACCGTGGCACCACCTACGAGCAGTACTTC
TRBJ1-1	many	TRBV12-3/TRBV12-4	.	CASSLMSEAFF	TGTGCCAGCAGTTTAATGTCTGAAGCTTTCTTT
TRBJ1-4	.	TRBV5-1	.	CASSLESGTNEKLFF	TGCGCCAGCAGCTTGGAGAGCGGGACTAATGAAAAACTGTTTTTT
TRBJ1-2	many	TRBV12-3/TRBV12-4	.	CASSPREGYTF	TGTGCCAGCAGTCCACGGGAAGGCTACACCTTC
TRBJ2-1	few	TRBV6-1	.	CASSGDAASGYEQFF	TGTGCCAGCAGTGGGGACGCCGCCTCTGGATATGAGCAGTTCTTC
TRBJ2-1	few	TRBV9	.	CASSVAGAAYNEQFF	TGTGCCAGCAGCGTGGCCGGGGCCGCCTACAATGAGCAGTTCTTC
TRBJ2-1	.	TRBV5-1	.	CASSLFSSAYNEQFF	TGCGCCAGCAGCTTGTTCTCTAGCGCCTACAATGAGCAGTTCTTC
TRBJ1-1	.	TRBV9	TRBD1	CASSGTGQGDTEDFF	TGTGCCAGCAGCGGGACGGGACAGGGAGACACTGAAGATTTCTTT
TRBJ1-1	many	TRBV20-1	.	CSARRSGTEAFF	TGCAGTGCTAGAAGATCAGGCACTGAAGCTTTCTTT
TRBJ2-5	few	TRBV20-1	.	CSARDLEGGEQETQYF	TGCAGTGCTAGAGATCTCGAAGGAGGGGAACAAGAGACCCAGTACTTC
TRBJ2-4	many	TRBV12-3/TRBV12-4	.	CASSLVGTYRNIQYF	TGTGCCAGCAGTTTAGTGGGGACATACAGAAACATTCAGTACTTC
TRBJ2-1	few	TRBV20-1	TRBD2	CSARASGRAGSYNEQFF	TGCAGTGCTAGAGCTAGCGGGAGGGCGGGGAGCTACAATGAGCAGTTCTTC
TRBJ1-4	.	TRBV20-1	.	CSARGGLNEKLFF	TGCAGTGCTAGAGGGGGACTTAATGAAAAACTGTTTTTT
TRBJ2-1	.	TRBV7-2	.	CASSFLGGSSYNEQFF	TGTGCCAGCAGCTTCCTCGGCGGAAGCTCCTACAATGAGCAGTTCTTC
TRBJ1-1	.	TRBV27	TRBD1	CASRPEDRATEAFF	TGTGCCAGCAGACCTGAGGACAGGGCGACTGAAGCTTTCTTT
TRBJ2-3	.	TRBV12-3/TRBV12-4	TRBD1	CASSSPTGASTDTQYF	TGTGCCAGCAGTTCCCCGACAGGGGCGAGCACAGATACGCAGTATTTT
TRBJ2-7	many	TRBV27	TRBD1	CASRVRSGQGYEQYF	TGTGCCAGCAGAGTACGGTCGGGACAGGGCTACGAGCAGTACTTC
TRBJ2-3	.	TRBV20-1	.	CSAPFGDTQYF	TGCAGTGCTCCCTTCGGAGATACGCAGTATTTT
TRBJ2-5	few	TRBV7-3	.	CASSRHDQETQYF	TGTGCCAGCAGCCGCCATGACCAAGAGACCCAGTACTTC
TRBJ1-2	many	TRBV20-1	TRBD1	CSAPGQGTNYGYTF	TGCAGTGCTCCGGGACAGGGGACGAACTATGGCTACACCTTC
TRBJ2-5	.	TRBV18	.	CASSLGQSQETQYF	TGTGCCAGCTCACTTGGACAGAGCCAAGAGACCCAGTACTTC
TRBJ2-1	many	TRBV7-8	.	CASSRRHQFDEQFF	TGTGCCAGCAGCCGAAGACACCAGTTCGATGAGCAGTTCTTC